The present TCR beta chain was sequenced within a study of blood T cells in healthy people across ages. Study conclusions and caveats: Naive T cell percentage by flow cytometry tracked strongly with beta diversity.

This clonotype was counted between two and nine times. The target antigen is unknown. The authors extracted at least 5 micrograms of total RNA per sample. There are 16 residues in the CDR3. V lost 4 bases, J lost 0 bases, and 6 bases stayed unmatched. CDR1 is MGHRA, CDR2 YSYEKL, per germline. The second PCR ran roughly 6 to 12 cycles with a sample-barcoded 5' primer and J-beta primers. MiXCR was run by TCRdb on the 5' RACE reads, yielding one entry per CDR3 protein. The repertoire holds some 880,000 distinct CDR3 sequences, approximately 35% seen once, with approximately 12% in the top ten. Specimen: blood. The TCR was taken from a man younger than 35 in good health. The J gene is TRBJ1-5, the V gene TRBV4-1; 7 bases are shared with TRBD1. The CDR3 nucleotides are TGCGCCAGCAGCCTTAGGACAGGAGATAGCAATCAGCCCCAGCATTTT. This translates into CASSLRTGDSNQPQHF.